These 26 T cell receptor beta chains were sequenced from one sample in a study of cytotoxic CD8 clonotypes in ibrutinib-treated CLL. Generated by immunoSEQ multiplex PCR, the TCRdb table keeps only in-frame clones and is missing some. Here the sample spans approximately 45,000 clones, about two thirds being singletons. The source was PBMCs, collected after 12 months of ibrutinib treatment. These receptors all stem from a human donor with chronic lymphocytic leukemia.

CDR3 DNA: TGTGCCAGCAGTGAGACAGGGTTGAGTGAAAAACTGTTTTTT. Its translation: CASSETGLSEKLFF. The J gene is TRBJ1-4, the V gene TRBV6-1, with TRBD1 matching over 7 bases. The V gene end was trimmed by 3 bases and the J gene end by 7 bases; junction bases not matched to a gene: 5. The CDR3 has 14 amino acids. CDR1 is MNHNS and CDR2 is SASEGT in the germline V gene.

This chain connects TRBV7-2 to TRBJ1-3; no clear D. Trimming took 5 bases from V and 1 from J, leaving 12 bases between them. CDR1 and CDR2 (germline): SGHTA, FQGNSA. The CDR3 has 15 amino acids. The CDR3 loop is CASSPNAGSGNTIYF. The CDR3 nucleotides are TGTGCCAGCAGCCCAAACGCCGGATCTGGAAACACCATATATTTT.

The chain joins TRBV18 to TRBJ2-3; 10 bases fit TRBD2. Germline loops: CDR1 KGHSH, CDR2 LQKENI. The trim removed 4 bases at V and 5 bases at J, leaving 9 bases unmatched. CDR3 length: 16 amino acids. The CDR3 protein is CASSLQSGGAGDTQYF. Written as DNA, the CDR3 is TGTGCCAGCTCACTTCAAAGCGGGGGGGCTGGAGATACGCAGTATTTT.

The chain joins TRBV30 to TRBJ1-5; D ambiguous. Germline assignment: CDR1 GTSNPN and CDR2 SVGIG (reference sequence). The CDR3 spans 12 residues. Deletions cut 0 bases from V and 4 bases from J, with 4 bases between. This CDR3 reads CAWSVENQPQHF. The CDR3 coding sequence is TGTGCCTGGAGTGTCGAAAATCAGCCCCAGCATTTT.

The chain recombines TRBV7-8 with TRBJ1-5; a weak D match, TRBD1 (5 bases). The V gene lost 2 bases and the J gene lost 5 bases, with 16 bases spanning the gap. The length of the CDR3 is 16 residues. The germline V gene has CDR1 SGHVS and CDR2 FQNEAQ. The DNA for the CDR3 is TGTGCCAGCAGCTTACAGGGAGCCGATAATGATCAGCCCCAGCATTTT. Translated: CASSLQGADNDQPQHF.

The chain is built from TRBV2 and TRBJ2-7, with D perhaps TRBD1 (5 bases). Per the germline V gene, CDR1 is SNHLY and CDR2 is FYNNEI. The CDR3 length is 13 residues. Trimming shortened V by 2 bases and J by 2 bases, and 7 bases separated the two germline ends. The CDR3 loop reads CASSENRPYEQYF. The CDR3 region has the DNA TGTGCCAGCAGTGAAAACAGGCCCTACGAGCAGTACTTC.

The chain has TRBV2 and TRBJ2-5; no clear D gene. Germline V CDR1 and CDR2: SNHLY, FYNNEI. This CDR3 has 14 residues. The V gene lost 6 bases and the J gene lost 1 base, with 12 bases spanning the gap. The CDR3 here is CASSPRIGQETQYF. CDR3 DNA: TGTGCCAGCAGCCCCCGGATCGGCCAAGAGACCCAGTACTTC.

The rearrangement links TRBV15 to TRBJ2-3, with 15 bases aligning to TRBD2. The V and J ends lost 5 bases and 5 bases, in that order; junction bases with no gene match: 8. The CDR3 contains 17 residues. Germline CDR1 LNHNV, CDR2 YYDKDF (reference sequence). The CDR3 nucleotides read TGTGCCACCAGCCCCTTAGGACTAGCGGGGGGGAGAGATACGCAGTATTTT. This codes for CATSPLGLAGGRDTQYF. The full variable domain, in which reference TRBV15 and TRBJ2-3 provide the parts outside the CDR3, is DAMVIQNPRYQVTQFGKPVTLSCSQTLNHNVMYWYQQKSSQAPKLLFHYYDKDFNNEADTPDNFQSRRPNTSFCFLDIRSPGLGDTAMYLCATSPLGLAGGRDTQYFGPGTRLTVL.

The rearrangement joins TRBV5-1 to TRBJ2-1, with TRBD1 matching over 10 bases. Trimming at V came to 3 bases and at J to 7 bases, leaving 10 bases not matched to a gene. Germline CDR1 SGHRS, CDR2 YFSETQ. CDR3 length equals 16 residues. CDR3 DNA sequence: TGCGCCAGCAGCTCGCCCCCCGGGACAGGGGAAAATGAGCAGTTCTTC. Translated, it gives CASSSPPGTGENEQFF.

In its sample, this clone is medium-sized. V usage is TRBV7-9 and J usage is TRBJ1-2, with D possibly being TRBD1 (6 bases). The CDR3 is 15 amino acids. In germline, CDR1 is SEHNR, CDR2 FQNEAQ (reference sequence). V lost 5 bases and J lost 2, with 15 bases in between. CDR3 amino acids: CASSPGEGGNYGYTF. In nucleotides, the CDR3 is TGTGCCAGCAGCCCCGGGGAGGGGGGGAACTATGGCTACACCTTC.

The chain recombines TRBV7-8 with TRBJ2-3, with 7 positions matching TRBD1. Per germline, CDR1 SGHVS and CDR2 FQNEAQ. V lost 5 bases, J lost 0 bases, and 2 bases stayed unmatched. This CDR3 spans 14 amino acids. CDR3 DNA: TGTGCCAGCAGCCCGGACAGGAGCACAGATACGCAGTATTTT. It translates to CASSPDRSTDTQYF.

CDR3 loop: CASRKGASGNTEAFF. The CDR3 DNA reads TGTGCCAGCAGGAAGGGGGCGTCGGGGAACACTGAAGCTTTCTTT. The chain couples TRBV28 to TRBJ1-1, with 7 bases matching TRBD1. Germline V CDR1 and CDR2: MDHEN, SYDVKM. The trim removed 6 bases at V and 1 base at J, leaving 8 bases unmatched. The CDR3 sequence is 15 residues long. The full variable domain, completed using reference TRBV28 and TRBJ1-1, is DVKVTQSSRYLVKRTGEKVFLECVQDMDHENMFWYRQDPGLGLRLIYFSYDVKMKEKGDIPEGYSVSREKKERFSLILESASTNQTSMYLCASRKGASGNTEAFFGQGTRLTVV.

As DNA, the CDR3 is TGCAGTGCTGCCGGGACAGAGAAAGCTTTCTTT. Protein: CSAAGTEKAFF. V usage is TRBV20-1 and J usage is TRBJ1-1; 7 bases match TRBD1. V lost 5 bases and J lost 9; bases outside the gene matches: 6. Germline V gene data show CDR1 as DFQATT and CDR2 as SNEGSKA (reference sequence). The CDR3 loop spans 11 amino acids.

The V gene is TRBV7-2, the J gene TRBJ1-5; tentatively, D is TRBD1 (5 bases). CDR1 and CDR2 (germline): SGHTA, FQGNSA. There are 16 residues in the CDR3. With 1 base removed from V and 1 base from J, the gap between germline ends came to 11 bases. Here the CDR3 reads CASSLVWGVSNQPQHF. The CDR3 coding sequence is TGTGCCAGCAGCTTAGTTTGGGGGGTCAGCAATCAGCCCCAGCATTTT.

The chain carries TRBV29-1 and TRBJ2-5; 12 bases match TRBD2. The germline V gene has CDR1 SQVTM and CDR2 ANQGSEA. The V segment lost 0 bases and the J segment 5 bases; nucleotides outside the gene matches: 10. The CDR3 length is 17 residues. The CDR3 DNA reads TGCAGCGTTGAAGATTGGGCTAGCGGGGGGGCCGGGGAGACCCAGTACTTC. It encodes CSVEDWASGGAGETQYF.

This clone came up once. The CDR3 reads CASSLGVWIATNEKLFF. In DNA, the CDR3 is TGTGCCAGCAGCTTGGGGGTTTGGATCGCAACTAATGAAAAACTGTTTTTT. This chain uses TRBV5-8 with TRBJ1-4; no reliable D call. The CDR3 spans 17 residues. V gave up 0 bases and J gave up 0 bases, with 12 bases separating them. In germline, CDR1 is SGHTS, CDR2 YDEGEE.

This clone was seen only a few times. The rearrangement uses TRBV6-6 and TRBJ1-3; D is possibly TRBD1 (5 bases). The CDR3 contains 11 residues. In germline, CDR1 is MNHNY, CDR2 SVGAGI (reference sequence). The V end was cut by 8 bases, the J end by 4 bases, with 6 bases between. The CDR3, as DNA: TGTGCCAGCTGGGGGGGAAACACCATATATTTT. This gives the protein CASWGGNTIYF.

This clone was found a few times. This chain's CDR3 is CSVVVMNTEAFF. Written as DNA, the CDR3 is TGCAGCGTTGTAGTGATGAACACTGAAGCTTTCTTT. The chain carries TRBV29-1 and TRBJ1-1; D uncertain. V lost 4 bases to trimming and J lost 0 bases, with 6 bases between them. This CDR3 has 12 residues. Germline V lookup: CDR1 SQVTM, CDR2 ANQGSEA.

The J gene is TRBJ1-2, the V gene TRBV4-1; D possibly corresponds to TRBD1 (6 bases). The CDR3 consists of 14 residues. The V gene lost 3 bases and the J gene lost 4 bases, with 12 bases spanning the gap. Germline-derived CDR1 and CDR2 are MGHRA and YSYEKL. The CDR3: CASSHRDKFYGYTF. DNA for the CDR3: TGCGCCAGCAGCCACCGGGACAAATTCTATGGCTACACCTTC.

The chain couples TRBV2 to TRBJ1-2; D remains unclear. Germline V lookup: CDR1 SNHLY, CDR2 FYNNEI. The CDR3 sequence is 13 residues long. Trimming cost V 10 bases and J 4 bases, with 16 bases left between them. The DNA of the CDR3 is TGTGCCACCAGCGAACAAAGGAGCTATGGCTACACCTTC. As protein: CATSEQRSYGYTF.

This clone was detected only a few times. This chain joins TRBV7-2 and TRBJ2-7; 11 bases line up with TRBD2. Germline CDR1 SGHTA, CDR2 FQGNSA. With V trimmed by 5 bases and J by 2 bases, 17 bases remained unmatched. The CDR3 is 19 amino acids. The DNA of the CDR3 is TGTGCCAGCAGCCCCACGGAGACTAGCGGGACCACTCTCCCCTACGAGCAGTACTTC. Its translation: CASSPTETSGTTLPYEQYF.

The V and J genes are TRBV5-6 and TRBJ2-2; 7 bases are a match to TRBD1. V lost 1 base to trimming and J lost 7 bases; unmatched junction nucleotides: 4. The CDR3 is 14 amino acids. Germline V gene lookup returns CDR1 SGHDT and CDR2 YYEEEE. CDR3 coding DNA: TGTGCCAGCAGCTTGAGGGGGCGCGGCGGGGAGCTGTTTTTT. It translates to CASSLRGRGGELFF.

This chain uses TRBV28 with TRBJ1-3; D remains unclear. The V end lost 4 bases, the J end lost 3 bases, and 4 bases lay between the germline ends. CDR3 length: 12 residues. Germline V lookup: CDR1 MDHEN, CDR2 SYDVKM. DNA for the CDR3: TGTGCCAGCAGTTGGTTTGGAAACACCATATATTTT. The encoded protein is CASSWFGNTIYF. Full variable domain (missing parts from reference TRBV28 and TRBJ1-3): DVKVTQSSRYLVKRTGEKVFLECVQDMDHENMFWYRQDPGLGLRLIYFSYDVKMKEKGDIPEGYSVSREKKERFSLILESASTNQTSMYLCASSWFGNTIYFGEGSWLTVV.

In its sample, this clone was seen a few times. The chain links TRBV6-5 to TRBJ2-3; 8 bases line up with TRBD1. The junction had 10 bases not matched to a gene; V was cut back by 10 bases and J by 1 base. The CDR3 extends over 15 amino acids. CDR1 is MNHEY, CDR2 SVGAGI, per germline. The CDR3 coding sequence is TGTGCCACCAGCCCGCCGGGACAGGGCACAGATACGCAGTATTTT. Its translation: CATSPPGQGTDTQYF.

The rearrangement joins TRBV30 to TRBJ1-5; the D is unclear. The CDR3 contains 15 residues. Trimming pared 0 bases from V and 3 bases from J, leaving 12 bases between. Germline V gene sequence: CDR1 GTSNPN, CDR2 SVGIG (reference sequence). In nucleotides, the CDR3 is TGTGCCTGGAGTGTAGCGGGTGGGGTCAATCAGCCCCAGCATTTT. As protein: CAWSVAGGVNQPQHF.

This clone was seen more than once but under ten times. V is TRBV5-1 and J is TRBJ2-7; D is ambiguous. This CDR3 is 16 amino acids long. Per germline, CDR1 SGHRS and CDR2 YFSETQ. The ends were cut back, 3 bases at V and 3 bases at J, with 19 bases in the middle. CDR3 DNA: TGCGCCAGCAGCTCCGCGCTTTTCGCCTTTGACTACGAGCAGTACTTC. Protein product: CASSSALFAFDYEQYF. Supplemented by reference TRBV5-1 and TRBJ2-7, the full variable domain reads KAGVTQTPRYLIKTRGQQVTLSCSPISGHRSVSWYQQTPGQGLQFLFEYFSETQRNKGNFPGRFSGRQFSNSRSEMNVSTLELGDSALYLCASSSALFAFDYEQYFGPGTRLTVT.